This TCR beta chain is from a study of shared clonotypes between healthy human individuals. Points from the study as a whole: Clonotype sharing across four donors was observed for about 5.2% of naive CD4 clonotypes.

The germline gives CDR1 MNHNS, CDR2 SASEGT. This CDR3 spans 12 amino acids. With 6 bases removed from V and 3 bases from J, the gap between germline ends came to 9 bases. This clone was found once. Antigen specificity is unknown. The protocol was immunoSEQ multiplex PCR, while the TCRdb copy is restricted to in-frame clones and leaves out a portion. The sample lists 1,400,000 or so clones; approximately 98.5% were seen once. The clonotype was recovered from a man aged 30-40 years in good health. The sequencing input was naive CD4+ T cells sorted from blood. Noted subset: CD45RA+ positively selected. The chain employs TRBV6-1 and TRBJ2-7; D possibly corresponds to TRBD1 (5 bases). The CDR3 is CASSRALYEQYF. The CDR3 nucleotides are TGTGCCAGCAGCAGGGCACTCTACGAGCAGTACTTC.